The 8 T cell receptor beta chains presented below share a single source sample, sequenced in a study of T cells in Graves' hyperthyroidism and ophthalmopathy. Amplification of TCR beta CDR3 regions used RNA as the template. Using the HTBI primer set, a first-round RT-PCR was run on the TCR CDR3. TCRdb independently ran MiXCR on the multiplex PCR reads; one entry per CDR3 protein. The table shows fewer than 800,000 distinct CDR3 sequences, with 15% to 20% occurring only once. Sequenced sample: blood. Receptors originate from a man between 18 and 35 years old with Graves' hyperthyroidism.

The genes are TRBV28 and TRBJ2-5, with D perhaps being TRBD1 or TRBD2 (7 bases each). Germline V gives CDR1 MDHEN, CDR2 SYDVKM. The length of the CDR3 is 14 residues. V was shortened by 7 bases and J by 5 bases, with 17 bases between the two germline ends. The CDR3 DNA sequence: TGTGCCAGCACCCCTTCAGGGGGGGAGGAGACCCAGTACTTC. Residues: CASTPSGGEETQYF.

The chain joins TRBV2 to TRBJ1-5; D is unclear. Per germline, CDR1 SNHLY and CDR2 FYNNEI. This CDR3 comprises 12 residues. The germline V and J ends were trimmed by 7 bases and 6 bases, with 10 bases remaining between them. The CDR3 DNA follows: TGTGCCAGCAATCGGCTCAGTCAGCCCCAGCATTTT. The encoded protein is CASNRLSQPQHF.

This clonotype has more than one count but fewer than ten. The chain links TRBV19 to TRBJ1-5; D is perhaps TRBD1 (6 bases). Germline-derived CDR1 and CDR2 are LNHDA and SQIVND (reference sequence). Trimming left V 5 bases short and J 4 bases short, with 15 bases between. CDR3 size: 15 residues. This CDR3 reads CASSLGHGGNQPQHF. CDR3 bases: TGTGCCAGTAGTTTGGGACACGGGGGAAATCAGCCCCAGCATTTT.

This clonotype was counted many times. The V gene is TRBV30, the J gene TRBJ2-7; D tentatively reads TRBD1 or TRBD2 (5 bases each). The CDR3 sequence is 15 residues long. The germline V and J ends were trimmed by 2 bases and 5 bases, with 19 bases remaining between them. Germline lookup yields CDR1 GTSNPN and CDR2 SVGIG (reference sequence). The CDR3 here is CAWSRDRGLSDEQYF. The CDR3 DNA reads TGTGCCTGGAGTAGGGACCGTGGACTTAGCGACGAGCAGTACTTC.

The chain employs TRBV9 and TRBJ2-1, with D hard to call. Germline V gene data show CDR1 as SGDLS and CDR2 as YYNGEE. This CDR3 region has 15 residues. V lost 0 bases to trimming and J lost 3 bases, with 10 bases between them. The chain's CDR3 is CASSVGNGIYNEQFF. In DNA, the CDR3 is TGTGCCAGCAGCGTAGGGAACGGCATCTACAATGAGCAGTTCTTC.

This clonotype was detected a few times. V gene TRBV6-6 combines with J gene TRBJ1-1, with a tentative D call TRBD1 (5 bases). The germline gives CDR1 MNHNY, CDR2 SVGAGI (reference sequence). V lost 1 base and J 3 bases, leaving 12 bases between the germline ends. The CDR3 consists of 15 residues. CDR3 amino acids: CASSYFRGADTEAFF. The CDR3 coding sequence is TGTGCCAGCAGTTACTTTCGGGGCGCCGACACTGAAGCTTTCTTT.

This clonotype was recorded at least ten times. The genes are TRBV28 and TRBJ2-4; 7 bases are shared with TRBD1. The CDR3 consists of 14 residues. V lost 7 bases to trimming and J lost 6 bases; unmatched junction nucleotides: 9. Germline assignment: CDR1 MDHEN and CDR2 SYDVKM. The CDR3 reads CASTSTHRGNIQYF. The DNA for the CDR3 is TGTGCCAGCACCAGCACCCACAGGGGAAACATTCAGTACTTC.

The chain recombines TRBV4-2 with TRBJ2-7; the D gene is possibly TRBD1 (6 bases). The CDR3 runs to 13 residues. V was shortened by 3 bases and J by 5 bases, with 11 bases between the two germline ends. Germline V gene sequence: CDR1 LGHNA, CDR2 YNFKEQ. The CDR3, as DNA: TGTGCCAGCAGCCAGGACGGGACAAACGAGCAGTACTTC. Encoded protein: CASSQDGTNEQYF.